A selection of T cell receptor beta chains follows, all from one sample in a study of T cells expressing NK-cell markers. Reprocessing the 5' RACE reads, TCRdb reports a single entry for every CDR3 protein and omits DNA. In total, the table holds 250,000 to 300,000 distinct CDR3 sequences. Sequencing was carried out using blood T cells: a sorted CD56 or NKG2C T cell subset, CD4+ or CD8+ T cells, or bulk PBMC T cells (not recorded which). All receptors derive from a man between 18 and 35 years old in good health. The CDR3 runs from the conserved cysteine through the conserved F or W. Each record gives: J gene, V gene, CDR3 protein.

j_call: TRBJ2-3
v_call: TRBV6-2/TRBV6-3
cdr3_aa: CASSLDRNGDTQYF

j_call: TRBJ2-3
v_call: TRBV29-1
cdr3_aa: CSVATGRTDTQYF

j_call: TRBJ2-3
v_call: TRBV2
cdr3_aa: CASRQGTSGSWDTQYF

j_call: TRBJ2-5
v_call: TRBV29-1
cdr3_aa: CSVVGRGLGLNQETQYF

j_call: TRBJ1-2
v_call: TRBV7-3
cdr3_aa: CASSLGPPSWGGGYTF

j_call: TRBJ1-1
v_call: TRBV7-2
cdr3_aa: CATPDDTEAFF

j_call: TRBJ2-1
v_call: TRBV5-6
cdr3_aa: CASSLAGGQGSSYNEQFF

j_call: TRBJ2-2
v_call: TRBV24-1
cdr3_aa: CATSITGPAGELFF

j_call: TRBJ2-1
v_call: TRBV12-3/TRBV12-4
cdr3_aa: CASSPPGPKGFF

j_call: TRBJ1-3
v_call: TRBV12-3/TRBV12-4
cdr3_aa: CASSLLLGGTASGNTIYF

j_call: TRBJ2-5
v_call: TRBV18
cdr3_aa: CASSPAGDGTQYF

j_call: TRBJ1-1
v_call: TRBV7-2
cdr3_aa: CASSLDRAMNTEAFF

j_call: TRBJ2-4
v_call: TRBV12-3/TRBV12-4
cdr3_aa: CASSFEGKNIQYF

j_call: TRBJ1-4
v_call: TRBV7-2
cdr3_aa: CASSLDPGQPELFF

j_call: TRBJ2-1
v_call: TRBV6-2/TRBV6-3
cdr3_aa: CASSYTSSSSYNEQFF

j_call: TRBJ1-2
v_call: TRBV12-3/TRBV12-4
cdr3_aa: CASSLQYGYTF

j_call: TRBJ1-1
v_call: TRBV15
cdr3_aa: CATSRQIDRMNTEAFF

j_call: TRBJ2-7
v_call: TRBV5-1
cdr3_aa: CASSLRGQQMYEQYF

j_call: TRBJ1-3
v_call: TRBV5-1
cdr3_aa: CASSQDLGNTIYF

j_call: TRBJ2-5
v_call: TRBV5-8
cdr3_aa: CASSIGLAGYNQETQYF

j_call: TRBJ1-1
v_call: TRBV5-1
cdr3_aa: CASSLDRGRSNTEAFF

j_call: TRBJ2-7
v_call: TRBV12-3/TRBV12-4
cdr3_aa: CASSQRTGSTYEQYF

j_call: TRBJ2-2
v_call: TRBV20-1
cdr3_aa: CSASDSTTGELFF

j_call: TRBJ2-4
v_call: TRBV18
cdr3_aa: CASSAGRTKNIQYF

j_call: TRBJ2-1
v_call: TRBV5-1
cdr3_aa: CASSYPTSGVGYNEQFF

j_call: TRBJ2-1
v_call: TRBV12-5
cdr3_aa: CASGLDLDEQFF

j_call: TRBJ2-5
v_call: TRBV18
cdr3_aa: CASSPGRTSQETQYF

j_call: TRBJ2-1
v_call: TRBV12-3/TRBV12-4
cdr3_aa: CASSQTDRGVFYEQFF

j_call: TRBJ2-1
v_call: TRBV1
cdr3_aa: CTSSLEGYNEQFF

j_call: TRBJ2-2
v_call: TRBV5-1
cdr3_aa: CASSLVGVGELFF

j_call: TRBJ2-6
v_call: TRBV10-3
cdr3_aa: CAISESGQAANVLTF

j_call: TRBJ2-3
v_call: TRBV5-1
cdr3_aa: CASSFIPGKRELPTYDTQYF

j_call: TRBJ2-1
v_call: TRBV12-3/TRBV12-4
cdr3_aa: CASSLARGDWQFF

j_call: TRBJ1-6
v_call: TRBV4-2
cdr3_aa: CASSRPQGIDSPLHF

j_call: TRBJ1-2
v_call: TRBV2
cdr3_aa: CASRVRGGNYGYTF

j_call: TRBJ1-5
v_call: TRBV5-5
cdr3_aa: CASSGEWGREPQHF

j_call: TRBJ2-3
v_call: TRBV20-1
cdr3_aa: CSVRGGSTDTQYF

j_call: TRBJ2-1
v_call: TRBV5-6
cdr3_aa: CASSFRGSRSYNEQFF

j_call: TRBJ2-2
v_call: TRBV2
cdr3_aa: CASSQEMSGTSTGELFF

j_call: TRBJ1-5
v_call: TRBV18
cdr3_aa: CASSPQGTPSQPQHF

j_call: TRBJ2-2
v_call: TRBV7-9
cdr3_aa: CASSLAARNTGELFF

j_call: TRBJ1-1
v_call: TRBV30
cdr3_aa: CAYERLGLAFF

j_call: TRBJ1-1
v_call: TRBV5-1
cdr3_aa: CASRQGGVMNTEAFF

j_call: TRBJ2-5
v_call: TRBV5-1
cdr3_aa: CASSLGARGEETQYF

j_call: TRBJ1-5
v_call: TRBV20-1
cdr3_aa: CSAVGPTLNQPQHF

j_call: TRBJ2-1
v_call: TRBV12-3/TRBV12-4
cdr3_aa: CASSLGLAGSLDPFF

j_call: TRBJ2-6
v_call: TRBV7-2
cdr3_aa: CASSLARRQGASGANVLTF

j_call: TRBJ1-5
v_call: TRBV27
cdr3_aa: CASSPVGVRAQPQHF

j_call: TRBJ2-1
v_call: TRBV15
cdr3_aa: CATSRDLGLAGGNEQFF

j_call: TRBJ2-2
v_call: TRBV6-1
cdr3_aa: CASSEKTELFF

j_call: TRBJ2-3
v_call: TRBV6-5
cdr3_aa: CASSYSSRGPEGTQYF

j_call: TRBJ1-5
v_call: TRBV20-1
cdr3_aa: CSAGGMRGRGLSNQPQYF

j_call: TRBJ2-3
v_call: TRBV2
cdr3_aa: CASSEDGSWSDTQYF